This paragraph reports one T cell receptor beta chain. CD45RO-negative cells were positively selected for CCR7, leaving out terminally differentiated effector memory CD45RA+ cells. This sample is drawn from a study of shared clonotypes between healthy human individuals. Study in general: Samples came from two female and a few male donors aged 18 to 49.

The CDR3 runs to 15 residues. Germline V lookup: CDR1 LGHNA, CDR2 YNFKEQ. V was clipped by 4 bases and J by 0 bases, with 10 bases between them. Only in-frame clones appear in the TCRdb table, and some are missing; sequencing was by immunoSEQ multiplex PCR. Of about 2.2 million clones in the sample, 93% were seen once. The sequence derives from a man aged 18-30 years in good health. Some clones in this sample may be carry-over from other donors' samples. The sequenced sample was naive CD8+ T cells from PBMCs. This sequence joins TRBV4-2 and TRBJ2-1; D not resolved. CDR3 nucleotides: TGTGCCAGCAGCCCAGACCGGAGCTCCTACAATGAGCAGTTCTTC. The encoded protein is CASSPDRSSYNEQFF.